Presented here are 20 T cell receptor beta chains from one specimen sequenced in a study of cytomegalovirus exposure and HLA in healthy donors (dated 2017 in TCRdb). The library was produced with the immunoSEQ multiplex PCR assay. A mixture of 60 forward primers for TCR Vbeta segments and 13 reverse primers for TCR Jbeta segments was used in the multiplex PCR. TCRdb re-hosts the immuneACCESS table, in-frame sequences only. Its copies lack some clones; in the studies checked, an unresolved V gene accounts for under half of them, and the cause for the rest is not known. The sample data list around 110,000 clones, and around 74% of these were observed just once. The ten largest clones add up to 4.8% of the sample. Sequenced input: PBMCs. Receptor source: a young man in good health and CMV-seropositive.

The rearrangement links TRBV7-9 to TRBJ2-5, with D perhaps matching TRBD2 (6 bases). The CDR3 has 15 residues. The germline V gene encodes CDR1 SEHNR and CDR2 FQNEAQ (reference sequence). Trimming pared 5 bases from V and 4 bases from J, leaving 17 bases between. This CDR3 reads CASSPYGEERETQYF. CDR3 DNA sequence: TGTGCCAGCAGCCCCTACGGGGAGGAAAGAGAGACCCAGTACTTC.

The CDR3 DNA reads as TGTGCCACAGAGGGGGACGGAGCACACCATACGCAGTATTTT. This encodes CATEGDGAHHTQYF. The chain uses TRBV10-3 and TRBJ2-3; perhaps TRBD1 as D (6 bases). CDR1 and CDR2 from the germline V gene are ENHRY and SYGVKD. The V and J ends lost 10 bases and 7 bases respectively, with 21 bases between them. The length of the CDR3 is 14 residues.

V gene TRBV29-1 combines with J gene TRBJ2-5; 8 nucleotides agree with TRBD1. Losses at the gene ends were 0 bases for V and 3 bases for J; bases not matched to a gene: 3. CDR1 and CDR2 from the germline V gene are SQVTM and ANQGSEA. The CDR3 sequence is 14 residues long. CDR3 DNA: TGCAGCGTTGAAGAGTACAGGGGGAAAGAGACCCAGTACTTC. Its protein is CSVEEYRGKETQYF.

This clone was seen a single time. The chain is built from TRBV6-5 and TRBJ2-1, with 8 bases fitting TRBD1. With 5 bases clipped from V and 0 bases from J, the junction kept 3 bases outside the gene matches. CDR3 length: 15 amino acids. CDR1 is MNHEY, CDR2 SVGAGI, per germline. CDR3 in DNA: TGTGCCAGCAGTGGAGGACAGGGCTCCTACAATGAGCAGTTCTTC. Translated: CASSGGQGSYNEQFF.

This chain joins TRBV18 and TRBJ1-2; the match to TRBD1 covers 10 bases. The length of the CDR3 is 15 residues. J gave up 3 bases and V 4 bases, and 5 bases lay outside the gene matches. The V gene's germline CDR1 is KGHSH and CDR2 LQKENI. The CDR3 loop reads CASSLTDRGDYGYTF. CDR3 sequence (DNA): TGTGCCAGCTCACTAACGGACAGGGGGGACTATGGCTACACCTTC. Variable domain in full (rest from reference TRBV18 and TRBJ1-2): NAGVMQNPRHLVRRRGQEARLRCSPMKGHSHVYWYRQLPEEGLKFMVYLQKENIIDESGMPKERFSAEFPKEGPSILRIQQVVRGDSAAYFCASSLTDRGDYGYTFGSGTRLTVV.

The chain combines TRBV7-2 with TRBJ2-3; 8 bases agree with TRBD2. The germline V gene encodes CDR1 SGHTA and CDR2 FQGNSA. With 3 bases clipped from V and 2 bases from J, the junction kept 7 bases outside the gene matches. The CDR3 spans 16 residues. CDR3 protein: CASSLDGGADTDTQYF. The CDR3 nucleotides read TGTGCCAGCAGCTTGGACGGGGGGGCAGACACAGATACGCAGTATTTT. Full variable domain (remainder filled in from reference TRBV7-2 and TRBJ2-3): GAGVSQSPSNKVTEKGKDVELRCDPISGHTALYWYRQSLGQGLEFLIYFQGNSAPDKSGLPSDRFSAERTGGSVSTLTIQRTQQEDSAVYLCASSLDGGADTDTQYFGPGTRLTVL.

The chain is built from TRBV7-6 and TRBJ2-3; 7 nucleotides match TRBD2. The CDR3 contains 16 residues. The ends lost 5 bases at V and 0 bases at J; junction bases unmatched: 8. CDR1 and CDR2 from the germline V gene are SGHVS and FNYEAQ. The DNA for the CDR3 is TGTGCCAGCAGCCCCCGCGGGGGTATCAGCACAGATACGCAGTATTTT. Translated, it gives CASSPRGGISTDTQYF.

The V gene is TRBV6-5, the J gene TRBJ2-7, with 9 bases identical to TRBD1. The germline V gene encodes CDR1 MNHEY and CDR2 SVGAGI. CDR3 size: 15 residues. Germline trimming cut 4 bases from V and 3 bases from J; bases unmatched to any gene: 7. The CDR3 DNA sequence: TGTGCCAGCAGTTCTCCGGGACAGGGTTTCTACGAGCAGTACTTC. Protein product: CASSSPGQGFYEQYF.

This sequence joins TRBV9 and TRBJ2-1; perhaps TRBD1 as D (5 bases). Germline lookup yields CDR1 SGDLS and CDR2 YYNGEE. The V end lost 0 bases, the J end lost 1 base, and 11 bases lay between the germline ends. The CDR3 has 16 residues. In DNA form, the CDR3 reads TGTGCCAGCAGCGTAGGTAGGGGCAGGTCCTACAATGAGCAGTTCTTC. It yields the protein CASSVGRGRSYNEQFF. The full variable domain, completed using reference TRBV9 and TRBJ2-1, is DSGVTQTPKHLITATGQRVTLRCSPRSGDLSVYWYQQSLDQGLQFLIQYYNGEERAKGNILERFSAQQFPDLHSELNLSSLELGDSALYFCASSVGRGRSYNEQFFGPGTRLTVL.

V gene TRBV4-3 combines with J gene TRBJ2-2, with D perhaps matching TRBD1 (5 bases). CDR3 length: 17 amino acids. Germline V gene sequence: CDR1 LGHNA, CDR2 YSLEER. The V end was cut by 0 bases, the J end by 9 bases, with 20 bases between. CDR3 sequence reads: CASSQERKTTVDRELFF. The CDR3 DNA follows: TGCGCCAGCAGCCAAGAACGAAAAACGACAGTCGACCGGGAGCTGTTTTTT.

Worth noting for this clone: One junction end does not reproduce the germline sequence, and a read error may be involved. The chain recombines TRBV19 with TRBJ1-2; the match to TRBD1 covers 10 bases. Germline values: CDR1 LNHDA, CDR2 SQIVND (reference sequence). The CDR3 has 16 residues. CDR3 in DNA: TGTGCCAGTAGTAGAGACCCGGGACAGGGGATCCATGGCTACCCCTTC. This translates into CASSRDPGQGIHGYPF.

The V call is TRBV4-2, the J call TRBJ2-3; 16 bases fit TRBD2. Germline-derived CDR1 and CDR2 are LGHNA and YNFKEQ. V shed 4 bases, J shed 3 bases, and the junction held 10 bases outside the gene matches. This CDR3 is built from 19 residues. DNA of the CDR3: TGTGCCAGCAGCCTGACCGGGACTAGCGGGGGGGCCGCGACAGATACGCAGTATTTT. It specifies CASSLTGTSGGAATDTQYF.

The V and J genes are TRBV7-2 and TRBJ1-2; no definite D call. Deletions cut 5 bases from V and 8 bases from J, with 15 bases between. CDR1 is SGHTA and CDR2 is FQGNSA in the germline V gene. The CDR3 extends over 13 amino acids. The DNA of the CDR3 is TGTGCCAGCAGCCCTCGGGTACCCCCAGGCTACACCTTC. Its protein product is CASSPRVPPGYTF.

V and J are TRBV28 and TRBJ1-2; D is undetermined. The CDR3 consists of 13 residues. Trimming removed 7 bases from V and 4 bases from J, with 13 bases in between. Looked up from germline, CDR1 is MDHEN and CDR2 is SYDVKM. In nucleotides, the CDR3 is TGTGCCAGCAAGGAGGCGCAGTTCTATGGCTACACCTTC. Translation gives CASKEAQFYGYTF.

V gene TRBV28 combines with J gene TRBJ2-7; no firm D call. Germline V lookup: CDR1 MDHEN, CDR2 SYDVKM. This CDR3 spans 13 amino acids. The V end was cut by 2 bases, the J end by 7 bases, with 12 bases between. The CDR3, as DNA: TGTGCCAGCAGTTTAGGTTCGACGAGGGAGCAGTACTTC. Its protein is CASSLGSTREQYF.

This sequence joins TRBV5-4 and TRBJ2-3; 11 positions agree with TRBD2. Germline CDR1 and CDR2: SGHNT and YYREEE (reference sequence). After removal of 0 bases from V and 6 bases from J, the junction contained 12 bases not matched to a gene. The CDR3 extends over 18 amino acids. The DNA for the CDR3 is TGTGCCAGCAGCTTGGGGCTAGCGGGGGGCTTAAGGGAGGATACGCAGTATTTT. Translating it yields CASSLGLAGGLREDTQYF.

The CDR3 DNA follows: TGTGCCAGCAGCCAACAGGGTTTCACGAACACTGAAGCTTTCTTT. It encodes CASSQQGFTNTEAFF. The chain employs TRBV27 and TRBJ1-1, with D possibly being TRBD1 (6 bases). V was pared by 6 bases and J by 1 base, with 15 bases between. CDR1 is MNHEY and CDR2 is SMNVEV in the germline V gene (reference sequence). The CDR3 contains 15 residues.

The chain carries TRBV6-5 and TRBJ1-6; 8 positions agree with TRBD1. The V and J ends lost 7 bases and 6 bases, in that order; junction bases with no gene match: 5. The CDR3 has 14 amino acids. Germline V gene lookup returns CDR1 MNHEY and CDR2 SVGAGI. This CDR3 is CASTPDRVNSPLHF. The CDR3 DNA reads TGTGCCAGCACCCCGGACAGGGTTAATTCACCCCTCCACTTT.

This rearrangement joins TRBV5-1 to TRBJ2-2; 9 bases line up with TRBD1. The J segment lost 4 bases and the V segment lost 7 bases, leaving 11 bases of the junction unmatched. The CDR3 loop spans 16 amino acids. Germline CDR1 reads SGHRS; CDR2 reads YFSETQ. CDR3 amino acids: CASGNTGTGPTGELFF. CDR3 bases: TGCGCCAGCGGCAACACCGGGACAGGGCCCACCGGGGAGCTGTTTTTT. Based on the CDR3 plus reference TRBV5-1 and TRBJ2-2, the full variable domain is KAGVTQTPRYLIKTRGQQVTLSCSPISGHRSVSWYQQTPGQGLQFLFEYFSETQRNKGNFPGRFSGRQFSNSRSEMNVSTLELGDSALYLCASGNTGTGPTGELFFGEGSRLTVL.

The CDR3 nucleotides are TGTGCCAGCTCGTTGGGGGGGGGCTGGAATGAGCAGTTCTTC. Translated, it gives CASSLGGGWNEQFF. The chain carries TRBV28 and TRBJ2-1; D might be TRBD2 (7 bases). V lost 8 bases and J lost 7, with 18 bases in between. This CDR3 contains 14 residues. CDR1 and CDR2 from the germline V gene are MDHEN and SYDVKM.